Shown below are 11 T cell receptor beta chains from a single sample sequenced in a study of blood T cell repertoires in COVID-19. Assay used: immunoSEQ multiplex PCR; TCRdb lists only in-frame clones, some missing. This sample carries roughly 30,000 clones, approximately 88% of them seen once, and the ten largest clones take 3.5%. Sequencing was done on a sample of peripheral blood. The receptors here all came from a human donor in a cohort sampled during active COVID-19.

The V and J genes are TRBV3-1 (or the pseudogene TRBV3-2) and TRBJ2-2; 9 bases agree with TRBD1. The CDR3 loop spans 18 amino acids. Germline V gene data show CDR1 as LGHDT and CDR2 as YNNKEL (reference sequence). V lost 4 bases, J lost 4 bases, and 13 bases stayed unmatched. CDR3 sequence: CASSRPSSGTGITGELFF. The DNA of the CDR3 is TGTGCCAGCAGCCGCCCAAGTTCCGGGACAGGGATCACCGGGGAGCTGTTTTTT.

The rearrangement joins TRBV5-8 to TRBJ2-4; tentative D call: TRBD2 (6 bases). The germline V gene has CDR1 SGHTS and CDR2 YDEGEE. This CDR3 has 15 residues. With 0 bases removed from V and 7 bases from J, the gap between germline ends came to 14 bases. The chain's CDR3 is CASSLEGRRGNIQYF. The CDR3 nucleotides are TGTGCCAGCAGCTTGGAGGGGAGGCGCGGGAACATTCAGTACTTC.

CDR3 loop: CASRPQTSRTQYF. The CDR3 DNA reads as TGTGCCAGCAGACCCCAAACTAGCCGCACGCAGTATTTT. The chain employs TRBV27 and TRBJ2-3; maybe TRBD2 (6 bases). The V and J ends lost 6 bases and 9 bases respectively, with 16 bases between them. Germline loops: CDR1 MNHEY, CDR2 SMNVEV (reference sequence). The CDR3 length is 13 residues.

The chain combines TRBV28 with TRBJ1-1, with a weak D call TRBD1 (5 bases). Trimming removed 8 bases at V and 0 bases at J, with 13 bases between. The germline V gene encodes CDR1 MDHEN and CDR2 SYDVKM. CDR3 length: 14 amino acids. The CDR3 DNA reads as TGTGCCAGCCTTCTTGGGGGGGTGAACACTGAAGCTTTCTTT. It is translated as CASLLGGVNTEAFF.

The V call is TRBV3-1 (or the pseudogene TRBV3-2), the J call TRBJ2-3; D perhaps matches TRBD2 (5 bases). Per the germline V gene, CDR1 is LGHDT and CDR2 is YNNKEL (reference sequence). V was clipped by 1 base and J by 4 bases, with 21 bases between them. CDR3 length equals 18 residues. The CDR3 here is CASSQAPLSIGRADTQYF. In DNA form, the CDR3 reads TGTGCCAGCAGCCAAGCGCCCCTCTCGATCGGGCGGGCAGATACGCAGTATTTT.

The rearrangement uses TRBV19 and TRBJ2-7, with 12 positions matching TRBD1. This CDR3 comprises 12 residues. CDR1 is LNHDA and CDR2 is SQIVND in the germline V gene (reference sequence). The CDR3 DNA sequence: TGTGCGACGGGGGACAGGGGGCTCGAGCAGTACTTC. The encoded protein is CATGDRGLEQYF.

The genes are TRBV19 and TRBJ1-1; 9 bases are shared with TRBD1. Germline CDR1 and CDR2: LNHDA and SQIVND (reference sequence). V shed 4 bases and J 6 bases; nucleotides not matched to a gene: 15. The CDR3 consists of 17 residues. This CDR3 reads CASSKITGGPGKSEAFF. The CDR3 region has the DNA TGTGCCAGTAGTAAAATTACAGGGGGCCCTGGAAAGTCTGAAGCTTTCTTT.

The chain links TRBV14 to TRBJ1-6; TRBD1 aligns across 7 bases. Germline V CDR1 and CDR2: SGHDN, FVKESK. The junction had 6 bases not matched to a gene; V was cut back by 3 bases and J by 7 bases. This CDR3 is built from 15 residues. The CDR3 nucleotides are TGTGCCAGCAGCCACGACAGGGTAGGGAATTCACCCCTCCACTTT. Its protein product is CASSHDRVGNSPLHF.

The chain has TRBV4-1 and TRBJ2-2; TRBD1 agrees at 9 bases. V shed 0 bases and J 5 bases; nucleotides not matched to a gene: 4. CDR3 length: 16 residues. Germline-derived CDR1 and CDR2 are MGHRA and YSYEKL. The CDR3 region has the DNA TGCGCCAGCAGCCAAGAACGGACAGGGGTGACCGGGGAGCTGTTTTTT. Encoded protein: CASSQERTGVTGELFF.

The chain uses TRBV3-1 (or the pseudogene TRBV3-2) and TRBJ2-4; 9 bases agree with TRBD1. Losses at the gene ends were 3 bases for V and 0 bases for J; bases not matched to a gene: 24. CDR3 length equals 23 residues. From germline, CDR1 is LGHDT and CDR2 YNNKEL (reference sequence). The CDR3 here is CASSHQMGGRTGDPNLAKNIQYF. The CDR3 DNA follows: TGTGCCAGCAGCCACCAAATGGGAGGTAGGACAGGGGATCCCAACCTAGCCAAAAACATTCAGTACTTC.

The chain joins TRBV7-2 to TRBJ1-4; perhaps TRBD1 as D (5 bases). This CDR3 has 16 amino acids. V was trimmed by 3 bases and J by 7 bases, leaving 18 bases between them. Germline CDR1 is SGHTA and CDR2 is FQGNSA. CDR3 sequence reads: CASSFSGGRVGEKLFF. The CDR3 region has the DNA TGTGCCAGCAGCTTTTCCGGCGGCAGGGTGGGTGAAAAACTGTTTTTT.